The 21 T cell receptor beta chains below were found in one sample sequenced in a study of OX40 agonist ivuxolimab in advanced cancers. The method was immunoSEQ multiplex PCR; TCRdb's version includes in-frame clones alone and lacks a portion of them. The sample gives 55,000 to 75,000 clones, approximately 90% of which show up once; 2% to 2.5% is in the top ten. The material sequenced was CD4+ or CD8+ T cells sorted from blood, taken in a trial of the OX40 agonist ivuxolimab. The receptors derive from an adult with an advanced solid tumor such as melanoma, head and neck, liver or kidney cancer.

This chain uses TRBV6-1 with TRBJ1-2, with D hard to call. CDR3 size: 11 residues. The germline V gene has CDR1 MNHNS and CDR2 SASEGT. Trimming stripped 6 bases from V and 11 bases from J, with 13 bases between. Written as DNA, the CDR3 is TGTGCCAGCAGCGATACTGCTAAGTACACCTTC. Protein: CASSDTAKYTF.

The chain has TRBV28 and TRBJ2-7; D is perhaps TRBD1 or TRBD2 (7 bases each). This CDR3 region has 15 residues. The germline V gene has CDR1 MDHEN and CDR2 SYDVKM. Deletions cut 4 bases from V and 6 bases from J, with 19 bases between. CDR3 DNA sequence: TGTGCCAGCAGTTCCCCCGGAGCAGGGGGGGGCGAGCAGTACTTC. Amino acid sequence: CASSSPGAGGGEQYF. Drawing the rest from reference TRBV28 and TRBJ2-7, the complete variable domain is DVKVTQSSRYLVKRTGEKVFLECVQDMDHENMFWYRQDPGLGLRLIYFSYDVKMKEKGDIPEGYSVSREKKERFSLILESASTNQTSMYLCASSSPGAGGGEQYFGPGTRLTVT.

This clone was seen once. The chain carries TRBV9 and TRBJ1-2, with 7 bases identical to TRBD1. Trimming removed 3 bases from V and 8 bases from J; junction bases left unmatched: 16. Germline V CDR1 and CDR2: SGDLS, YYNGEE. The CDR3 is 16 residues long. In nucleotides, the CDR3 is TGTGCCAGCAGCGGGACGGGGACAGCTTATGGAGGGGGCTACACCTTC. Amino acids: CASSGTGTAYGGGYTF.

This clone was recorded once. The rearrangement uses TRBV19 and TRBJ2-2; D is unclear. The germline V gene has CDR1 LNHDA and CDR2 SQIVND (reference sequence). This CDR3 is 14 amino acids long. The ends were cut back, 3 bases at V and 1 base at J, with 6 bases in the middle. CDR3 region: CASSIAMNTGELFF. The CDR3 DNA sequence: TGTGCCAGTAGTATCGCGATGAACACCGGGGAGCTGTTTTTT.

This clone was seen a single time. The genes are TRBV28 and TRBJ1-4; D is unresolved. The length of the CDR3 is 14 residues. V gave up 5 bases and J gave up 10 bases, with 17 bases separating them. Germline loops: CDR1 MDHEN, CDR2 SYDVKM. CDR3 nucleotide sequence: TGTGCCAGCAGTCCGTCGTCCCCTTGGGGAAAACTGTTTTTT. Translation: CASSPSSPWGKLFF.

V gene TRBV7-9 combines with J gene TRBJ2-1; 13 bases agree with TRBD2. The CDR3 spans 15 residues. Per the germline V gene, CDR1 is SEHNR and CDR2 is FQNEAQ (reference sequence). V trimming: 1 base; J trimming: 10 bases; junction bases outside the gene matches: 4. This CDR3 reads CASSLGLAGGKEQFF. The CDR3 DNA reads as TGTGCCAGCAGCTTAGGACTAGCGGGGGGCAAGGAGCAGTTCTTC. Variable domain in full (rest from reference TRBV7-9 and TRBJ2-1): DTGVSQNPRHKITKRGQNVTFRCDPISEHNRLYWYRQTLGQGPEFLTYFQNEAQLEKSRLLSDRFSAERPKGSFSTLEIQRTEQGDSAMYLCASSLGLAGGKEQFFGPGTRLTVL.

The CDR3 DNA reads TGTGCCAGCAGTTTAGGATATCAGCCCCAGCATTTT. Amino acids: CASSLGYQPQHF. The V and J genes are TRBV28 and TRBJ1-5, with D uncertain. Germline CDR1 and CDR2: MDHEN and SYDVKM. This CDR3 is built from 12 residues. Trimming stripped 2 bases from V and 5 bases from J, with 4 bases between.

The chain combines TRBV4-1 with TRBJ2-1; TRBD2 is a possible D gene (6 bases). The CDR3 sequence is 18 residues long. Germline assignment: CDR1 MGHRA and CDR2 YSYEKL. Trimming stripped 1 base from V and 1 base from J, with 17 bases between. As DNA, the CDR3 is TGCGCCAGCAGCCAAGCCAATTTTGTGGGACTTTCCTACAATGAGCAGTTCTTC. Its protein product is CASSQANFVGLSYNEQFF.

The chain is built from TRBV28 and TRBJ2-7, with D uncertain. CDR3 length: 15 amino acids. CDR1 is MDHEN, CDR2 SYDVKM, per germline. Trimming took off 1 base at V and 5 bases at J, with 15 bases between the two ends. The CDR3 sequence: CASSLSGDISNEQYF. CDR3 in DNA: TGTGCCAGCAGTTTATCCGGAGACATTTCCAACGAGCAGTACTTC.

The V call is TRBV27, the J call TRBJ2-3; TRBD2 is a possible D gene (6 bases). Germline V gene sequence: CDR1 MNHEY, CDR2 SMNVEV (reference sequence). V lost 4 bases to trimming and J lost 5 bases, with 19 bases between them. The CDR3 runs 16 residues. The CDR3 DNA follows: TGTGCCAGCAGTTCCGAACGACTAGAGGGTATAGATACGCAGTATTTT. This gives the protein CASSSERLEGIDTQYF.

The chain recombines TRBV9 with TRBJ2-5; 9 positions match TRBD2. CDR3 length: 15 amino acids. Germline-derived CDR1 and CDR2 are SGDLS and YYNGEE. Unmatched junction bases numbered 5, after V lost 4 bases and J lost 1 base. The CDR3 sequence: CASSKAGGAQETQYF. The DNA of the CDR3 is TGTGCCAGCAGCAAGGCGGGGGGGGCCCAAGAGACCCAGTACTTC.

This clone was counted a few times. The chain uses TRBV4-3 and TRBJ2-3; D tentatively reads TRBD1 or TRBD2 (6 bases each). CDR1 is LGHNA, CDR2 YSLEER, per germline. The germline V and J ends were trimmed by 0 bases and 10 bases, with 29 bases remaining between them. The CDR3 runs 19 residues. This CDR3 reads CASSQEVTGAARRDGAQYF. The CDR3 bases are TGCGCCAGCAGCCAAGAGGTAACGGGGGCCGCCCGTAGGGATGGGGCGCAGTATTTT.

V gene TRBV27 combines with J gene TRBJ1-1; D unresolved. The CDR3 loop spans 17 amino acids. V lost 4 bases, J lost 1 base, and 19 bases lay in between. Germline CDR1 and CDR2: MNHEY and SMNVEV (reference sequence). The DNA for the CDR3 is TGTGCCAGCAGTTCTCTTCTAATCGGCGGGAAGAACACTGAAGCTTTCTTT. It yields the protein CASSSLLIGGKNTEAFF.

The CDR3 bases are TGTGCCTGGACCCCCGGTAGCTCCTATAATTCACCCCTCCACTTT. Translation gives CAWTPGSSYNSPLHF. This chain joins TRBV30 and TRBJ1-6; D remains unclear. The CDR3 covers 15 residues. Germline values: CDR1 GTSNPN, CDR2 SVGIG (reference sequence). Trimming left V 4 bases short and J 0 bases short, with 10 bases between.

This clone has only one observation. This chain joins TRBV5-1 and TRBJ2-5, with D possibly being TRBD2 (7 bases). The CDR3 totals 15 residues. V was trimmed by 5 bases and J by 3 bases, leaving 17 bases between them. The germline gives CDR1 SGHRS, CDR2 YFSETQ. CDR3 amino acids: CASRDLRGGEETQYF. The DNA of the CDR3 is TGCGCCAGCAGAGACCTCAGGGGAGGGGAAGAGACCCAGTACTTC.

The chain's CDR3 is CASSTQGDQPQHF. CDR3 nucleotides: TGTGCCAGTAGTACACAGGGAGATCAGCCCCAGCATTTT. V and J are TRBV19 and TRBJ1-5; tentatively, D is TRBD1 (6 bases). The CDR3 covers 13 residues. Germline V gene sequence: CDR1 LNHDA, CDR2 SQIVND (reference sequence). Trimming stripped 4 bases from V and 5 bases from J, with 9 bases between.

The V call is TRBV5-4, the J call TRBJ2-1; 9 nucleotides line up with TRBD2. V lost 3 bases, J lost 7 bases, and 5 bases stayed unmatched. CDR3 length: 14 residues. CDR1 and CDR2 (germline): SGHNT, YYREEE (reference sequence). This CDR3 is CASSWTSDRNEQFF. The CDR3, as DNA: TGTGCCAGCAGCTGGACTAGCGACCGGAATGAGCAGTTCTTC.

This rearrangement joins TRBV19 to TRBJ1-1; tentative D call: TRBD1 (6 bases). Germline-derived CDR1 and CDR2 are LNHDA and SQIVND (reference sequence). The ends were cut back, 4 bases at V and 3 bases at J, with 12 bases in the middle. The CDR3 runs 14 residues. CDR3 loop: CASSTPTGHTEAFF. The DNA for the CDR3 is TGTGCCAGTAGTACTCCCACAGGGCACACTGAAGCTTTCTTT. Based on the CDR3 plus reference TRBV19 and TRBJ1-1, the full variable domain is DGGITQSPKYLFRKEGQNVTLSCEQNLNHDAMYWYRQDPGQGLRLIYYSQIVNDFQKGDIAEGYSVSREKKESFPLTVTSAQKNPTAFYLCASSTPTGHTEAFFGQGTRLTVV.

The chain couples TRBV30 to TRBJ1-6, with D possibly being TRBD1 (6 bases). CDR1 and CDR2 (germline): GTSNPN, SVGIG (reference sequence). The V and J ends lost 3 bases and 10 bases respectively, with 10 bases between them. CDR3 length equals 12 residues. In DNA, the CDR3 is TGTGCCTGGAGACAGGGCGTGTCACCCCTCCACTTT. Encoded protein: CAWRQGVSPLHF.

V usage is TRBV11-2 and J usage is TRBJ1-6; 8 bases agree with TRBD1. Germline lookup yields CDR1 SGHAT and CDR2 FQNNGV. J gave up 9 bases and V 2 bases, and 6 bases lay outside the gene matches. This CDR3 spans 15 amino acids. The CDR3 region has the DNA TGTGCCAGCAGCTTAATGACAGGGGAGTCTTCACCCCTCCACTTT. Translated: CASSLMTGESSPLHF.

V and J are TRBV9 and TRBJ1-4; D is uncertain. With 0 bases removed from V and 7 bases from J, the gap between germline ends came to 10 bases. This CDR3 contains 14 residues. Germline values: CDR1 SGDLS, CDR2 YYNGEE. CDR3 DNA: TGTGCCAGCAGCGTAGCCCCGAAGGGTGAAAAACTGTTTTTT. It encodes CASSVAPKGEKLFF.